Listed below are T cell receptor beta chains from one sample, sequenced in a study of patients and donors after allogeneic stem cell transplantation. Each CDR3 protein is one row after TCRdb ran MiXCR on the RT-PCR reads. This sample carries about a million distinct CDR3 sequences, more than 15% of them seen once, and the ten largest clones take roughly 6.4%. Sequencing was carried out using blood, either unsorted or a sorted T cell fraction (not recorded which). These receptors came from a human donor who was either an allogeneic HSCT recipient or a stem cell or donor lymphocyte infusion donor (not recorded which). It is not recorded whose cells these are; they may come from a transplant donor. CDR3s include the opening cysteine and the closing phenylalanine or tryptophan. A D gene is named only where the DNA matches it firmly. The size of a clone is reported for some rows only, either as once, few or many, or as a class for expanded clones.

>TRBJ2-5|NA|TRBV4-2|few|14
CASSQGLQQETQYF
TGTGCCAGCAGCCAAGGACTACAACAAGAGACCCAGTACTTC
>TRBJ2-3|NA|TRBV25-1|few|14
CASSELGSTDTQYF
TGTGCCAGCAGTGAATTGGGCAGCACAGATACGCAGTATTTT
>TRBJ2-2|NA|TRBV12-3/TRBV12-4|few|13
CASRRANTGELFF
TGTGCCAGCCGGAGGGCGAACACCGGGGAGCTGTTTTTT
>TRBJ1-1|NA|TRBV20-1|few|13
CSAPRSKNTEAFF
TGCAGTGCTCCTAGGTCCAAGAACACTGAAGCTTTCTTT
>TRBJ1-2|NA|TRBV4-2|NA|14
CASSPRDWENGYTF
TGTGCCAGCAGCCCAAGGGACTGGGAAAATGGCTACACCTTC
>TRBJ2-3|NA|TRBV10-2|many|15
CASSIERRSTDTQYF
TGCGCCAGCAGTATTGAGCGGAGAAGCACAGATACGCAGTATTTT
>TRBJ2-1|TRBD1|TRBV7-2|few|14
CASSLGRGYNEHFF
TGTGCCAGCAGCTTGGGCAGGGGGTACAATGAGCATTTCTTC
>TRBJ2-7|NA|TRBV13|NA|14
CASSNWDKGYEQYF
TGTGCCAGCAGCAACTGGGACAAAGGCTACGAGCAGTACTTC
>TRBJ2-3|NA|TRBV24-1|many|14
CATSGEGGTDTQYF
TGTGCCACCAGTGGCGAGGGGGGCACAGATACGCAGTATTTT
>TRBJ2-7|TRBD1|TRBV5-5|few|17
CASSKGQGAPRRYEQYF
TGTGCCAGCAGCAAGGGACAGGGGGCTCCTCGTCGTTACGAGCAGTACTTC
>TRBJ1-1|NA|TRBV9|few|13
CASSGPDDTEAFF
TGTGCCAGCAGCGGCCCAGATGACACTGAAGCTTTCTTT
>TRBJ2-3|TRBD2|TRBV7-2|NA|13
CASSGVGSDTQYF
TGTGCCAGTAGCGGGGTTGGCTCAGATACGCAGTATTTT
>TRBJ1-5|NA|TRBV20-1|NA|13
CSASFQSNQPQHF
TGCAGTGCTAGTTTCCAGAGCAATCAGCCCCAGCATTTT
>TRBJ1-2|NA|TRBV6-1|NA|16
CASLGGVAGGNYGYTF
TGTGCCAGCTTGGGAGGGGTAGCTGGTGGTAACTATGGCTACACCTTC
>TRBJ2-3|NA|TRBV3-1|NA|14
CASSQLGGTDTQYF
TGTGCCAGCAGCCAACTGGGTGGCACAGATACGCAGTATTTT
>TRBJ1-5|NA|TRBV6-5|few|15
CASSYGLGGNQPQHF
TGTGCCAGCAGTTACGGGCTGGGTGGCAATCAGCCCCAGCATTTT